This paragraph covers one TCR beta chain sequence. Its antigen is not yet known. Qualities for individual bases were not recorded, and no much larger clone is one base off. These data come from a study of T cell changes during pregnancy in multiple sclerosis (dated by TCRdb to the late 2010s). Study-level background: Changes in the T cell repertoire over the course of pregnancy were examined in this study in women with multiple sclerosis.

The V and J ends are trimmed by 2 bases and 2 bases, leaving 4 bases between them. Looking up the germline V gene (reference sequence) yields CDR1 GTSNPN and CDR2 SVGIG. Reading from cysteine to phenylalanine, the CDR3 counts 11 amino acids. CDR3 DNA is the only sequence kept; it has 33 bases, read in frame from the first base. Library preparation was by the immunoSEQ multiplex PCR assay. The table was pulled from immuneACCESS by TCRdb, which kept in-frame rearrangements only. Such tables lose some clones; where checked, under half of the loss comes from unresolved V genes, and the rest has no known cause. The sample table shows roughly 36,000 clones, and roughly 91% are seen once. The ten largest clones take up approximately 6.1% of the sample.

Sequences were derived from CD8+ T cells from peripheral blood mononuclear cells, sampled in the second trimester of pregnancy. In this chain, TRBV30 is recombined with TRBJ2-7; confidence is insufficient to name the D gene. The source of this sequence is a female donor with multiple sclerosis, enrolled in a pregnancy study. The CDR3 has the sequence CAWSPAYEQYF. The DNA sequence reads TGTGCCTGGAGTCCGGCCTACGAGCAGTACTTC.